This paragraph reports one TCR beta chain. Looked up from germline, CDR1 is KGHSH and CDR2 is LQKENI. Unmatched junction bases numbered 5, after V lost 5 bases and J lost 4 bases. The CDR3 has 15 amino acids. TCRdb keeps only in-frame clones here, not all; method: immunoSEQ multiplex PCR. The sample lists tens of thousands of clones; roughly 78% were seen once. The data derive from a study of T cells in tumors after PD-1 blockade. Study information: Prior checkpoint blockade, systemic immunosuppressant use, or anti-cancer therapy within 4 weeks excluded patients.

Sequenced here: PBMCs, sampled before anti-PD-1 treatment. V usage is TRBV18 and J usage is TRBJ2-3; 11 nucleotides line up with TRBD2. The receptor was derived from a human donor with basal cell carcinoma. CDR3 loop: CASSALAGASDTQYF. In DNA form, the CDR3 reads TGTGCCAGCTCAGCACTAGCGGGGGCGTCAGATACGCAGTATTTT.